The rows below give T cell receptor beta chains drawn from one sample of a study of cytomegalovirus exposure and HLA in healthy donors. Using immunoSEQ multiplex PCR, the repertoire was profiled, and TCRdb retains in-frame clones only, with some absent. The sample contains approximately 140,000 clones, about four fifths of which appear only once. Material for sequencing was PBMCs. These receptors were obtained from a woman aged 40 to 50 in good health and CMV-seronegative. CDR3s include the opening cysteine and the closing phenylalanine or tryptophan. D genes are given only for firm matches. Clone size is shown for a subset of rows, as once, few, many or a class of expanded clone.

CDR3: CATSRDGQGLSEKLFF; DNA: TGTGCCACCAGCAGAGATGGACAGGGCCTTTCTGAAAAACTGTTTTTT; D: TRBD1; J: TRBJ1-4; size: .; V: TRBV15
CDR3: CASSTRFFSESHTEAFF; DNA: TGTGCCAGTAGTACGCGGTTCTTTTCGGAGAGTCACACTGAAGCTTTCTTT; D: .; J: TRBJ1-1; size: .; V: TRBV19
CDR3: CASSPWTSGGEGLFF; DNA: TGTGCCAGCAGCCCTTGGACTAGCGGGGGGGAGGGGCTGTTCTTC; D: TRBD2; J: TRBJ2-1; size: .; V: TRBV7-2
CDR3: CAGGTAISNQPQHF; DNA: TGTGCCGGGGGGACGGCGATTAGCAATCAGCCCCAGCATTTT; D: .; J: TRBJ1-5; size: .; V: TRBV2
CDR3: CASSRRQETYSPLHF; DNA: TGTGCCAGCAGCCGCAGACAGGAGACCTATTCACCCCTCCACTTT; D: .; J: TRBJ1-6; size: .; V: TRBV13
CDR3: CASSLAGGYTGELFF; DNA: TGTGCCAGCAGCTTAGCGGGAGGATACACCGGGGAGCTGTTTTTT; D: TRBD2; J: TRBJ2-2; size: .; V: TRBV13
CDR3: CASSLGRLSSGNTIYF; DNA: TGTGCCAGCAGCTTGGGCAGGCTTAGCTCTGGAAACACCATATATTTT; D: .; J: TRBJ1-3; size: .; V: TRBV5-6
CDR3: CASSQAFPGAVGNEKLFF; DNA: TGCGCCAGCAGCCAAGCCTTTCCAGGGGCAGTCGGCAATGAAAAACTGTTTTTT; D: .; J: TRBJ1-4; size: .; V: TRBV4-3
CDR3: CASSLDRGRGVTQYF; DNA: TGTGCCAGCAGTCTGGACAGGGGGAGAGGGGTAACGCAGTATTTT; D: TRBD1; J: TRBJ2-3; size: few; V: TRBV14
CDR3: CASSQTGTHYEQYF; DNA: TGTGCCAGCAGCCAGACAGGGACTCACTACGAGCAGTACTTC; D: .; J: TRBJ2-7; size: .; V: TRBV7-9
CDR3: CASSLLGTVNSGNTIYF; DNA: TGCGCCAGCAGCTTGCTGGGGACAGTTAACTCTGGAAACACCATATATTTT; D: TRBD1; J: TRBJ1-3; size: .; V: TRBV5-1
CDR3: CASSEAGTGVNGGYTF; DNA: TGTGCCAGCAGTGAAGCCGGGACAGGGGTGAATGGAGGCTACACCTTC; D: TRBD1; J: TRBJ1-2; size: .; V: TRBV6-1
CDR3: CASSSQGYEQYF; DNA: TGTGCCAGCAGTTCACAGGGCTACGAGCAGTACTTC; D: .; J: TRBJ2-7; size: .; V: TRBV27
CDR3: CASSKSSGANVLTF; DNA: TGTGCCAGCAGCAAGAGCTCTGGGGCCAACGTCCTGACTTTC; D: .; J: TRBJ2-6; size: .; V: TRBV14
CDR3: CASSIETDGSYGYTF; DNA: TGTGCCAGTAGTATAGAGACAGATGGATCCTATGGCTACACCTTC; D: .; J: TRBJ1-2; size: .; V: TRBV19
CDR3: CASSFNRAGEQYF; DNA: TGTGCCAGCAGCTTCAACAGGGCCGGCGAGCAGTACTTC; D: .; J: TRBJ2-7; size: .; V: TRBV7-8
CDR3: CASSVGQGIGDTGELFF; DNA: TGTGCCAGCAGCGTGGGACAGGGGATAGGGGACACCGGGGAGCTGTTTTTT; D: TRBD1; J: TRBJ2-2; size: .; V: TRBV9
CDR3: CASSVLEDTEAFF; DNA: TGTGCCAGCAGCGTATTGGAGGACACTGAAGCTTTCTTT; D: .; J: TRBJ1-1; size: .; V: TRBV9
CDR3: CASSSVGRKDTGELFF; DNA: TGTGCCAGCAGCTCGGTGGGGAGGAAGGACACCGGGGAGCTGTTTTTT; D: .; J: TRBJ2-2; size: .; V: TRBV7-6
CDR3: CASSVDSWAGGWNEQFF; DNA: TGTGCCAGCAGCGTAGATAGTTGGGCAGGGGGCTGGAATGAGCAGTTCTTC; D: TRBD1; J: TRBJ2-1; size: .; V: TRBV9
CDR3: CASSQGQGIDGYTF; DNA: TGCGCCAGCAGCCAAGGACAGGGTATAGATGGCTACACCTTC; D: TRBD1; J: TRBJ1-2; size: .; V: TRBV4-1
CDR3: CASSSDGREGHRAFF; DNA: TGTGCCAGCAGCTCCGACGGTCGGGAGGGCCACCGGGCTTTCTTT; D: .; J: TRBJ1-1; size: .; V: TRBV7-8
CDR3: CASSQDGKRGFWETQYF; DNA: TGTGCCAGCAGCCAAGATGGGAAGCGGGGGTTTTGGGAGACCCAGTACTTC; D: TRBD2; J: TRBJ2-5; size: .; V: TRBV4-2
CDR3: CASSGLGGEQFF; DNA: TGTGCCAGCAGCGGCCTAGGGGGTGAGCAGTTCTTC; D: .; J: TRBJ2-1; size: .; V: TRBV2
CDR3: CASSLRVREKLFF; DNA: TGTGCCAGCAGCTTACGGGTGCGGGAAAAACTGTTTTTT; D: .; J: TRBJ1-4; size: .; V: TRBV7-9
CDR3: CASSVALTGGSYGYTF; DNA: TGTGCCAGCAGCGTAGCTCTGACAGGGGGCAGCTATGGCTACACCTTC; D: TRBD1; J: TRBJ1-2; size: .; V: TRBV9
CDR3: CASSHQGARTEAFF; DNA: TGTGCCAGCAGTCACCAGGGGGCGCGGACTGAAGCTTTCTTT; D: TRBD1; J: TRBJ1-1; size: .; V: TRBV28
CDR3: CASSQDSVRGHLTYEQYF; DNA: TGCGCCAGCAGCCAAGACTCCGTCCGCGGACACCTAACCTACGAGCAGTACTTC; D: .; J: TRBJ2-7; size: .; V: TRBV4-1
CDR3: CASSTGRTQETQYF; DNA: TGTGCCAGCTCTACAGGACGGACGCAAGAGACCCAGTACTTC; D: .; J: TRBJ2-5; size: .; V: TRBV19
CDR3: CASSLNGGTEAFF; DNA: TGTGCTAGCAGCTTAAATGGGGGGACTGAAGCTTTCTTT; D: .; J: TRBJ1-1; size: .; V: TRBV7-7
CDR3: CASSYRQASGNTIYF; DNA: TGTGCCAGCAGTTACAGACAAGCCTCTGGAAACACCATATATTTT; D: .; J: TRBJ1-3; size: few; V: TRBV6-5
CDR3: CSSIAERSEGQNYGYTF; DNA: TGTTCCAGCATCGCCGAACGATCCGAAGGACAGAACTATGGCTACACCTTC; D: .; J: TRBJ1-2; size: .; V: TRBV7-9
CDR3: CASVAVTGELFF; DNA: TGTGCCAGCGTAGCGGTAACCGGGGAGCTGTTTTTT; D: .; J: TRBJ2-2; size: .; V: TRBV7-2
CDR3: CASSAPTSGGVSYNEQFF; DNA: TGTGCCAGCAGCGCGCCGACTAGCGGGGGCGTCTCCTACAATGAGCAGTTCTTC; D: TRBD2; J: TRBJ2-1; size: .; V: TRBV9
CDR3: CSVGRRDTEAFF; DNA: TGCAGCGTTGGCAGGAGGGACACTGAAGCTTTCTTT; D: .; J: TRBJ1-1; size: .; V: TRBV29-1